These 23 T cell receptor beta chains were sequenced from one sample in a study of T cell responses to AZD1222 COVID-19 vaccine. This table comes from immunoSEQ multiplex PCR, and its TCRdb copy is limited to in-frame clones, with some not included. The sample consists of 110,000 or so clones, roughly 84% of them appearing once. The specimen was peripheral blood, collected 28 days after the second AZD1222 dose. Source of these receptors: an adult who received the AZD1222 COVID-19 vaccine.

This clone was seen a few times. The chain employs TRBV7-8 and TRBJ2-4, with a tentative D call TRBD2 (6 bases). The CDR3 spans 15 residues. CDR1 SGHVS and CDR2 FQNEAQ come from the germline V gene. V gave up 0 bases and J gave up 8 bases, with 14 bases separating them. CDR3 coding DNA: TGTGCCAGCAGCTTAGCGGAGGGGTCCCAGGACATTCAGTACTTC. It encodes CASSLAEGSQDIQYF.

The sample holds one count of this clone. This chain links TRBV27 with TRBJ2-1, with 12 bases lining up with TRBD2. Per the germline V gene, CDR1 is MNHEY and CDR2 is SMNVEV (reference sequence). Trimming took 5 bases from V and 0 from J; bases not matched to a gene: 5. The CDR3 consists of 17 residues. This CDR3 is CASSKLLAGGSYNEQFF. The CDR3 DNA follows: TGTGCCAGCAGTAAATTACTAGCGGGAGGCTCCTACAATGAGCAGTTCTTC.

This sequence joins TRBV5-1 and TRBJ2-2, with 7 positions matching TRBD1. Germline lookup yields CDR1 SGHRS and CDR2 YFSETQ. This CDR3 region has 15 residues. Trimming removed 4 bases from V and 0 bases from J; junction bases left unmatched: 3. The CDR3 spells CASSRTGPNTGELFF. CDR3 sequence (DNA): TGCGCCAGCAGCAGGACAGGACCGAACACCGGGGAGCTGTTTTTT.

V is TRBV4-3 and J is TRBJ1-1; D gene unclear. The germline V gene encodes CDR1 LGHNA and CDR2 YSLEER. This CDR3 has 13 amino acids. The V gene lost 2 bases and the J gene lost 5 bases, with 9 bases spanning the gap. CDR3 nucleotide sequence: TGCGCCAGCAGCCAATATCCGGGGACTGAAGCTTTCTTT. Its protein is CASSQYPGTEAFF.

The rearrangement uses TRBV12-2 and TRBJ1-5. TRBV12-2 is annotated as a pseudogene. This CDR3 contains 15 residues. The CDR3 loop reads CAGGEGKNGNQPQHF. The DNA for the CDR3 is TGTGCAGGCGGGGAGGGTAAGAACGGCAATCAGCCCCAGCATTTT.

The CDR3 reads CASSAAGTLANTGELFF. CDR3 coding DNA: TGTGCCAGCAGCGCGGCCGGGACACTAGCGAACACCGGGGAGCTGTTTTTT. The chain uses TRBV11-3 and TRBJ2-2; weak D call: TRBD1 (6 bases). Germline CDR1 SGHNT, CDR2 YENEEA. Trimming took off 5 bases at V and 0 bases at J, with 16 bases between the two ends. The CDR3 spans 17 residues.

The rearrangement links TRBV10-3 to TRBJ2-7; D is possibly TRBD2 (6 bases). Germline lookup yields CDR1 ENHRY and CDR2 SYGVKD. The CDR3 sequence is 14 residues long. V was trimmed by 5 bases and J by 0 bases, leaving 11 bases between them. CDR3 bases: TGTGCCATCAGTAGCGGGCCGAGCTCCTACGAGCAGTACTTC. This encodes CAISSGPSSYEQYF.

The rearrangement links TRBV5-1 to TRBJ1-1; a possible D gene is TRBD1 (5 bases). Germline loops: CDR1 SGHRS, CDR2 YFSETQ. The CDR3 is made up of 15 amino acids. The V end lost 2 bases, the J end lost 1 base, and 12 bases lay between the germline ends. CDR3 region: CASSLRTQSNTEAFF. DNA of the CDR3: TGCGCCAGCAGCTTACGGACACAATCGAACACTGAAGCTTTCTTT.

The V call is TRBV18, the J call TRBJ1-4, with D uncertain. This CDR3 has 16 amino acids. V lost 1 base and J 0 bases, leaving 9 bases between the germline ends. Germline lookup yields CDR1 KGHSH and CDR2 LQKENI. This chain's CDR3 is CASSPQDGATNEKLFF. The CDR3 bases are TGTGCCAGCTCACCACAGGACGGTGCAACTAATGAAAAACTGTTTTTT.

The genes are TRBV11-2 and TRBJ1-2; unclear D gene. The CDR3 loop spans 14 amino acids. V lost 2 bases to trimming and J lost 3 bases, with 10 bases between them. Per the germline V gene, CDR1 is SGHAT and CDR2 is FQNNGV. The CDR3 is CASSLMDQDYGYTF. The CDR3 DNA is TGTGCCAGCAGCTTAATGGACCAGGACTATGGCTACACCTTC.

The J gene is TRBJ2-7, the V gene TRBV5-1, with a weak D call TRBD1 (5 bases). Deletions cut 0 bases from V and 3 bases from J, with 22 bases between. Germline CDR1 reads SGHRS; CDR2 reads YFSETQ. This CDR3 region has 18 residues. The CDR3 sequence is CASSLGLRDSPRDYEQYF. In DNA, the CDR3 is TGCGCCAGCAGCTTGGGGCTCAGGGATTCCCCCAGGGACTACGAGCAGTACTTC.

The chain combines TRBV2 with TRBJ1-6; D is perhaps TRBD1 (6 bases). Looked up from germline, CDR1 is SNHLY and CDR2 is FYNNEI. The CDR3 is made up of 15 amino acids. The V gene lost 2 bases and the J gene lost 4 bases, with 9 bases spanning the gap. CDR3 coding DNA: TGTGCCAGCAGTGAAACCAGGGGTTATAATTCACCCCTCCACTTT. It translates to CASSETRGYNSPLHF.

The V call is TRBV19, the J call TRBJ1-4; D might be TRBD1 (6 bases). The germline CDR1 and CDR2 sequences are LNHDA and SQIVND (reference sequence). V was shortened by 8 bases and J by 3 bases, with 16 bases between the two germline ends. The CDR3 is 15 amino acids. The CDR3 DNA follows: TGTGCCAGTCAGACGCCGGGGGCTTCTAATGAAAAACTGTTTTTT. Its protein is CASQTPGASNEKLFF.

V usage is TRBV5-4 and J usage is TRBJ1-1; D ambiguous. V lost 0 bases, J lost 1 base, and 10 bases lay in between. The CDR3 totals 15 residues. Looked up from germline, CDR1 is SGHNT and CDR2 is YYREEE (reference sequence). CDR3 nucleotide sequence: TGTGCCAGCAGCTTGGTGTCTCATTCGAACACTGAAGCTTTCTTT. This encodes CASSLVSHSNTEAFF.

The chain uses TRBV9 and TRBJ2-7; weak D call: TRBD1 (6 bases). The V and J ends lost 7 bases and 3 bases respectively, with 20 bases between them. The germline V gene encodes CDR1 SGDLS and CDR2 YYNGEE. The CDR3 sequence is 15 residues long. CDR3 nucleotide sequence: TGTGCCAGCCCACTAAGTACAGGGCTCCTCTACGAGCAGTACTTC. As protein: CASPLSTGLLYEQYF.

V usage is TRBV6-2 or TRBV6-3 and J usage is TRBJ1-5, with 10 bases identical to TRBD1. Germline V gene sequence: CDR1 MNHEY, CDR2 SVGEGT. The CDR3 contains 15 residues. V shed 3 bases and J 10 bases; nucleotides not matched to a gene: 9. The CDR3 loop is CASSYPGTGVEPQHF. Written as DNA, the CDR3 is TGTGCCAGCAGTTATCCGGGGACAGGGGTCGAACCCCAGCATTTT.

The chain joins TRBV15 to TRBJ1-1, with 7 bases that match TRBD1. Germline CDR1 reads LNHNV; CDR2 reads YYDKDF (reference sequence). This CDR3 region has 15 residues. Trimming removed 1 base from V and 3 bases from J; junction bases left unmatched: 5. Here the CDR3 DNA reads TGTGCCACCAGCAGAGTGGAGGGGGCGTACACTGAAGCTTTCTTT. This gives the protein CATSRVEGAYTEAFF.

The genes are TRBV19 and TRBJ1-6; 9 bases fit TRBD1. The CDR3 covers 16 residues. Germline V gene sequence: CDR1 LNHDA, CDR2 SQIVND (reference sequence). V was clipped by 7 bases and J by 7 bases; unmatched bases: 11. CDR3 DNA sequence: TGTGCCAGTACCCCCGGACAGGGGATCTCAAATTCACCCCTCCACTTT. It codes for CASTPGQGISNSPLHF.

The gene calls are TRBV6-5 and TRBJ2-7; 9 nucleotides line up with TRBD1. The J segment lost 3 bases and the V segment lost 0 bases, leaving 3 bases of the junction unmatched. Germline V gene sequence: CDR1 MNHEY, CDR2 SVGAGI. The CDR3 contains 15 residues. CDR3 coding DNA: TGTGCCAGCAGTTACTCGGGGACAGGGAGCTACGAGCAGTACTTC. Protein: CASSYSGTGSYEQYF.

By share of the sample, this clone is medium-sized. This CDR3 is CASSMGDGGETQYF. CDR3 DNA: TGTGCCAGCAGTATGGGGGACGGAGGAGAGACCCAGTACTTC. The chain combines TRBV7-6 with TRBJ2-5; the D gene could be TRBD1 or TRBD2 (5 bases each). The germline CDR1 and CDR2 sequences are SGHVS and FNYEAQ. V shed 6 bases and J shed 4 bases, with 15 bases lying between them. There are 14 residues in the CDR3. Full variable domain (missing parts from reference TRBV7-6 and TRBJ2-5): GAGVSQSPRYKVTKRGQDVALRCDPISGHVSLYWYRQALGQGPEFLTYFNYEAQQDKSGLPNDRFSAERPEGSISTLTIQRTEQRDSAMYRCASSMGDGGETQYFGPGTRLLVL.

The J gene is TRBJ2-1, the V gene TRBV4-3; 9 nucleotides line up with TRBD1. Germline V gene sequence: CDR1 LGHNA, CDR2 YSLEER. V was pared by 4 bases and J by 6 bases, with 7 bases of the junction left unmatched. CDR3 length equals 15 residues. For the CDR3, the DNA is TGCGCCAGCAGCCTCCCCGGACAGGGGCTCAATGAGCAGTTCTTC. Its protein product is CASSLPGQGLNEQFF.

The CDR3 sequence: CATSRDQGTQETQYF. The CDR3 bases are TGTGCCACCAGCAGAGATCAAGGAACACAAGAGACCCAGTACTTC. This chain joins TRBV15 and TRBJ2-5, with unresolved D. From germline, CDR1 is LNHNV and CDR2 YYDKDF (reference sequence). The V gene lost 0 bases and the J gene lost 2 bases, with 10 bases spanning the gap. The CDR3 length is 15 residues.

This chain uses TRBV6-5 with TRBJ1-1, with D hard to call. CDR3 size: 13 residues. Trimming took 0 bases from V and 10 from J, leaving 12 bases between them. Looked up from germline, CDR1 is MNHEY and CDR2 is SVGAGI. The CDR3 region is CASSYSSGVGAFF. CDR3 nucleotide sequence: TGTGCCAGCAGTTACTCCTCTGGGGTAGGAGCTTTCTTT.